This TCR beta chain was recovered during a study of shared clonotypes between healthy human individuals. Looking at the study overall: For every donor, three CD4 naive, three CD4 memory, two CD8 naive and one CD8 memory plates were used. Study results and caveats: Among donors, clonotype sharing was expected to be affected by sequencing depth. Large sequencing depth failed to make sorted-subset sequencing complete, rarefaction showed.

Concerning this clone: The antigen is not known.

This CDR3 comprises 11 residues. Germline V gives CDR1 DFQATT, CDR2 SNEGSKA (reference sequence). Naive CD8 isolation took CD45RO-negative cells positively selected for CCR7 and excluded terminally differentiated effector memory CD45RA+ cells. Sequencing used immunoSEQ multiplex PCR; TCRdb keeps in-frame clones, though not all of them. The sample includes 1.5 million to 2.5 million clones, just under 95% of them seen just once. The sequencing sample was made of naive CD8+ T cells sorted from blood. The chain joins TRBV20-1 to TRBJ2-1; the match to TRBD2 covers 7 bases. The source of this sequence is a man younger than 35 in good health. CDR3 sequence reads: CSVLGGDEQFF. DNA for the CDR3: TGCAGCGTGCTTGGGGGGGATGAGCAGTTCTTC.